Following are 12 T cell receptor beta chains from one sample sequenced in a study of OX40 agonist ivuxolimab in advanced cancers. The data were produced by immunoSEQ multiplex PCR, yet TCRdb's version contains in-frame clones alone and is incomplete. The sample lists 65,000 to 70,000 clones; 75% to 90% were seen once. The material was CD4+ or CD8+ T cells sorted from blood, obtained in a trial of the OX40 agonist ivuxolimab. The source of these receptors is an adult with an advanced solid tumor such as melanoma, head and neck, liver or kidney cancer.

This chain uses TRBV11-3 with TRBJ2-1, with TRBD1 as a possible D gene (6 bases). The V gene lost 2 bases and the J gene lost 9 bases, with 20 bases spanning the gap. The CDR3 length is 16 residues. In germline, CDR1 is SGHNT, CDR2 YENEEA. The CDR3: CASSLRKGGSKVEQFF. DNA of the CDR3: TGTGCCAGCAGCTTAAGGAAAGGGGGATCTAAGGTTGAGCAGTTCTTC.

V gene TRBV7-9 combines with J gene TRBJ2-3; the match to TRBD2 covers 11 bases. Germline assignment: CDR1 SEHNR and CDR2 FQNEAQ (reference sequence). With 4 bases clipped from V and 5 bases from J, the junction kept 11 bases outside the gene matches. This CDR3 has 17 amino acids. For the CDR3, the DNA is TGTGCCAGCAGCTCCACTAGCGGGGGCCTTATGAAAGATACGCAGTATTTT. Translating gives CASSSTSGGLMKDTQYF.

This rearrangement joins TRBV19 to TRBJ2-1; 11 bases agree with TRBD1. CDR1 and CDR2 (germline): LNHDA, SQIVND (reference sequence). After removal of 4 bases from V and 7 bases from J, the junction contained 3 bases not matched to a gene. The CDR3 is 14 amino acids. The CDR3 reads CASSTGTGGNEQFF. The CDR3 bases are TGTGCCAGTAGTACGGGGACAGGGGGTAATGAGCAGTTCTTC.

The chain joins TRBV9 to TRBJ2-1; possible D gene TRBD2, 6 bases. V was shortened by 1 base and J by 4 bases, with 21 bases between the two germline ends. The CDR3 loop spans 18 amino acids. Germline V gene sequence: CDR1 SGDLS, CDR2 YYNGEE. CDR3 sequence: CASSVWSTGAEGYNEQFF. The DNA for the CDR3 is TGTGCCAGCAGCGTATGGTCGACTGGGGCGGAGGGATACAATGAGCAGTTCTTC.

This chain joins TRBV5-6 and TRBJ2-5, with D possibly TRBD1 on 5 matching bases. V was clipped by 0 bases and J by 4 bases, with 13 bases between them. The CDR3 runs 15 residues. CDR1 SGHDT and CDR2 YYEEEE come from the germline V gene. The CDR3 loop is CASSLVVTDGETQYF. The CDR3 DNA follows: TGTGCCAGCAGCTTGGTCGTGACAGATGGAGAGACCCAGTACTTC.

The J gene is TRBJ2-7, the V gene TRBV10-2; TRBD1 or TRBD2 may be the D gene (5 bases each). The CDR3 spans 15 residues. V lost 7 bases to trimming and J lost 2 bases, with 18 bases between them. CDR1 WSHSY and CDR2 SAAADI come from the germline V gene. The CDR3 loop is CASKTEAWGTYEQYF. CDR3 DNA: TGCGCCAGCAAAACAGAAGCATGGGGGACCTACGAGCAGTACTTC.

This clone was seen only a few times. The genes are TRBV5-1 and TRBJ1-1, with TRBD1 identical over 7 bases. J gave up 8 bases and V 0 bases, and 1 base lay outside the gene matches. Germline values: CDR1 SGHRS, CDR2 YFSETQ. The CDR3 is 12 residues long. CDR3 residues: CASSLEQGEAFF. The DNA for the CDR3 is TGCGCCAGCAGCTTGGAACAGGGGGAAGCTTTCTTT.

The chain uses TRBV4-2 and TRBJ2-1, with 7 bases fitting TRBD2. J lost 5 bases, V lost 0 bases, and 7 bases had no gene match. Germline V gene lookup returns CDR1 LGHNA and CDR2 YNFKEQ. CDR3 size: 16 residues. CDR3 in amino acids: CASSQEGGSGDNEQFF. In DNA form, the CDR3 reads TGTGCCAGCAGCCAAGAGGGCGGGAGTGGAGACAATGAGCAGTTCTTC.

The chain carries TRBV30 and TRBJ2-7; D remains unclear. CDR3 length equals 12 residues. From germline, CDR1 is GTSNPN and CDR2 SVGIG (reference sequence). Trimming took 2 bases from V and 3 from J, leaving 8 bases between them. The CDR3 protein is CAWSKMGYEQYF. The DNA of the CDR3 is TGTGCCTGGAGTAAAATGGGCTACGAGCAGTACTTC.

The rearrangement joins TRBV27 to TRBJ1-5, with unresolved D. Germline V gene sequence: CDR1 MNHEY, CDR2 SMNVEV (reference sequence). Trimming took off 3 bases at V and 0 bases at J, with 9 bases between the two ends. The CDR3 has 15 amino acids. CDR3 nucleotides: TGTGCCAGCAGTTTTCACGGGGATAGCAATCAGCCCCAGCATTTT. Its translation is CASSFHGDSNQPQHF.

The chain recombines TRBV28 with TRBJ2-5; no clear D gene. CDR3 size: 14 residues. CDR1 MDHEN and CDR2 SYDVKM come from the germline V gene. V lost 1 base and J lost 4, with 10 bases in between. CDR3 in amino acids: CASSLSAALETQYF. CDR3 DNA: TGTGCCAGCAGTTTATCGGCAGCACTAGAGACCCAGTACTTC.

The V gene is TRBV11-2, the J gene TRBJ2-1; TRBD1 might be the D (6 bases). Deletions cut 4 bases from V and 0 bases from J, with 13 bases between. The CDR3 length is 16 residues. Germline-derived CDR1 and CDR2 are SGHAT and FQNNGV. The CDR3 reads CASSSFGGGSYNEQFF. In nucleotides, the CDR3 is TGTGCCAGCAGCTCCTTTGGGGGCGGCTCCTACAATGAGCAGTTCTTC.